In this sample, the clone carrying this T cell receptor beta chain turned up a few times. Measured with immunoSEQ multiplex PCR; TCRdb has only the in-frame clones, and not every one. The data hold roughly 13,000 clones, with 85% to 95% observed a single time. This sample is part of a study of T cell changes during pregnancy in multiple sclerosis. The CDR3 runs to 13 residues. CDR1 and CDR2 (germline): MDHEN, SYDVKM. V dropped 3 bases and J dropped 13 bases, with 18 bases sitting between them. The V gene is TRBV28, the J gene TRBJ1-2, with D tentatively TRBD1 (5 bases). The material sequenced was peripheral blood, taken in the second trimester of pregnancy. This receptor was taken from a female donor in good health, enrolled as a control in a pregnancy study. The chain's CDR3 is CASSFRGGVDPTF. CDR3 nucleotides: TGTGCCAGCAGTTTTAGGGGTGGGGTGGATCCCACCTTC.